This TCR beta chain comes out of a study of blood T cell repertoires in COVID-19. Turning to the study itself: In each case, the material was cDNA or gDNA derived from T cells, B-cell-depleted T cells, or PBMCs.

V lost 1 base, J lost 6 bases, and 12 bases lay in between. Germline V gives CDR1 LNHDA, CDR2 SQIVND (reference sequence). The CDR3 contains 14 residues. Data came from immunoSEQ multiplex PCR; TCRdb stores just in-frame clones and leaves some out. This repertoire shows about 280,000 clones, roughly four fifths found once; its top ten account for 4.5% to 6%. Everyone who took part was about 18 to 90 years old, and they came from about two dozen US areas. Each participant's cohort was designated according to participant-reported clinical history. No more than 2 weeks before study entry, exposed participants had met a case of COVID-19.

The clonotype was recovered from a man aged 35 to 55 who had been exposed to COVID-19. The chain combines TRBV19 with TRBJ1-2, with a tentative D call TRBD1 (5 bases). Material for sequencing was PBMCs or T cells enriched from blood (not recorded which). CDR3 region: CASSIATVFDGYTF. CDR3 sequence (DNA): TGTGCCAGTAGTATAGCGACAGTATTCGATGGCTACACCTTC. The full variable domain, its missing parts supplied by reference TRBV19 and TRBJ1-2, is DGGITQSPKYLFRKEGQNVTLSCEQNLNHDAMYWYRQDPGQGLRLIYYSQIVNDFQKGDIAEGYSVSREKKESFPLTVTSAQKNPTAFYLCASSIATVFDGYTFGSGTRLTVV.